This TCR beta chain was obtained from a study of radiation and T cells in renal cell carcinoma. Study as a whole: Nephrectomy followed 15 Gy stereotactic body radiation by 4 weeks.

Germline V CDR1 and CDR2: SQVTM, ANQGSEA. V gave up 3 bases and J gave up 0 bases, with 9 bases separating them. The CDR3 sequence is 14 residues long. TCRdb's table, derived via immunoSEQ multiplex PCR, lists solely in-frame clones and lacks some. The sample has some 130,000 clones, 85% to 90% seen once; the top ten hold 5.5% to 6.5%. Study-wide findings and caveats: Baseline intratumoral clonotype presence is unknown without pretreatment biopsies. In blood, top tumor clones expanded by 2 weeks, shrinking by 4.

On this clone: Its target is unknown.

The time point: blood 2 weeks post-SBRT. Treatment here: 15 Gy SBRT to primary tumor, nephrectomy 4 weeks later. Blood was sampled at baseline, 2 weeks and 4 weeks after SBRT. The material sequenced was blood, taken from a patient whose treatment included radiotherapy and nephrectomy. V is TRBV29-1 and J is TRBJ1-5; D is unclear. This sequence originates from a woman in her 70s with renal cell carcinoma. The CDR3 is CSVESGNSNQPQHF. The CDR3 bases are TGCAGCGTTGAGTCCGGGAATAGCAATCAGCCCCAGCATTTT. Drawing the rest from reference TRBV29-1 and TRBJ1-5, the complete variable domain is SAVISQKPSRDICQRGTSLTIQCQVDSQVTMMFWYRQQPGQSLTLIATANQGSEATYESGFVIDKFPISRPNLTFSTLTVSNMSPEDSSIYLCSVESGNSNQPQHFGDGTRLSIL.